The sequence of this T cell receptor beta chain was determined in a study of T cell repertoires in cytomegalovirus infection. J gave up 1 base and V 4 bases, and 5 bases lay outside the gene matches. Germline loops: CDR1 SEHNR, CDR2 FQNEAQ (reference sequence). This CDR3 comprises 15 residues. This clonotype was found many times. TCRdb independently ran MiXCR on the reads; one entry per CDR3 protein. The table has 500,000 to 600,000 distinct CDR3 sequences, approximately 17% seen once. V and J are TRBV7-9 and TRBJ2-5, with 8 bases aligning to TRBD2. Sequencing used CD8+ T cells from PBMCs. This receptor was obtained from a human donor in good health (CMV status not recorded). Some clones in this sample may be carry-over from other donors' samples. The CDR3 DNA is TGTGCCAGCAGCTACCCCACTAGCGGCCAAGAGACCCAGTACTTC. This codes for CASSYPTSGQETQYF.